These T cell receptor beta chains were read from a single sample in a study of blood T cell repertoires in COVID-19. The data were produced by immunoSEQ multiplex PCR, yet TCRdb's version contains in-frame clones alone and is incomplete. The table lists 300,000 to 350,000 clones, roughly 85% of them singletons. The source material was PBMCs or T cells enriched from blood (not recorded which). Receptor source: a woman aged 40-49 years with acute COVID-19. The CDR3 runs from the conserved cysteine through the conserved F or W.

CDR3 protein,V gene
CASIIIVFSGCSYNSPLHF,TRBV27
CASSYGVTDTQYF,TRBV6-2/TRBV6-3
CASSSLEPGHKRDTQYF,TRBV27
CASSPSSTEQYF,TRBV3-1/TRBV3-2
CASSRGGTDTQYF,TRBV6-2/TRBV6-3
CASSGDRKNTEAFF,TRBV7-9
CASSDSYNQPQHF,TRBV18
CASSPGVGSRSNEKLFF,TRBV19
CASSSLTSGRAREQYF,TRBV7-9
CASSPLVSSGTYEQYF,TRBV27
CASSYSRDRWKYTF,TRBV6-5
CATSSRQGTGELFF,TRBV15
CASRSEANTGELFF,TRBV6-4
CASSFVTSADTQYF,TRBV11-2
CASSYHPGQGVNTEAFF,TRBV6-2/TRBV6-3
CASSFNGNTGELFF,TRBV27
CASSQGHFEGVYEQYF,TRBV27
CASSVGRGVGYTF,TRBV2
CASSEQGAYSNQPQHF,TRBV18
CASSVADGGRGNEQFF,TRBV9
CASSPGGSSGDTQYF,TRBV18
CASSVSGTGTGELFF,TRBV11-3
CASSSGQANEKLFF,TRBV5-1
CASSPGTGGTYSGNTIYF,TRBV5-6
CASILSSVTTNEKLFF,TRBV2
CASSSLGGAYNEQFF,TRBV7-3
CASSDGVMKKLFF,TRBV25-1
CASSLAVNTEAFF,TRBV4-2
CASSKGQGDSNQPQHF,TRBV21-1
CASSVGGDNSPLHF,TRBV9
CASSYGLVGPWGLSNQPQHF,TRBV6-2/TRBV6-3
CASSLGGTGNEDTEAFF,TRBV7-8
CASSSLLVQETQYF,TRBV7-6
CASSLTAGTSGYNEQFF,TRBV5-4
CASTEGTGLYGYTF,TRBV6-5
CASSYGQGAHEQYF,TRBV6-6
CASSPRNRGEQYF,TRBV14
CASSFQQGGTEAFF,TRBV7-3
CASSSSGDRGYEAFF,TRBV6-5
CASSFQVPVEAFF,TRBV7-2
CASSQQTGRGFNYGYTF,TRBV14
CASSLEGRGRICSGSQHF,TRBV7-7
CASSKSRDRGPEAFF,TRBV2
CASSQDWTGNQPQHF,TRBV4-3
CASSYSAGAGDTEAFF,TRBV6-5
CASRIAGGESYEQYF,TRBV19
CSVAYGENTIYF,TRBV29-1
CATSDRTERNYGYTF,TRBV24-1
CASSLVWVASPAVSAQPQHF,TRBV7-8
CASSPRKGQGANQPQHF,TRBV2
CASSLESDPSGSRATDTQYF,TRBV11-2
CASSGTGAYLKTQYF,TRBV5-5
CASSYSSRGNSPLHF,TRBV6-2/TRBV6-3
CASSPGQVDAEAFF,TRBV7-6
CATSASRTGELFF,TRBV15
CASRSTGEKLFF,TRBV12-3/TRBV12-4
CASSSQALAKNIQYF,TRBV28